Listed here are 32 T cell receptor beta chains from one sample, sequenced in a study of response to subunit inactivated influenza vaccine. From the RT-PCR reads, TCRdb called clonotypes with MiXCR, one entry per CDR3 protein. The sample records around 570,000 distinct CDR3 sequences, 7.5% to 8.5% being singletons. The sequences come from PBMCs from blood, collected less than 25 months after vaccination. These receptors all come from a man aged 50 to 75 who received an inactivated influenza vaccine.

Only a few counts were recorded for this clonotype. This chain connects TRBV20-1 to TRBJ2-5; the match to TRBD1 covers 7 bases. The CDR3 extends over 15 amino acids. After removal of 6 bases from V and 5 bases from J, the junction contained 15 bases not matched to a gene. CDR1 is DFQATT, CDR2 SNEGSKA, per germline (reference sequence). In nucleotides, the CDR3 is TGCAGTGCGGGTCCCGCAGGAACAGGGGCCGAGACCCAGTACTTC. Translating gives CSAGPAGTGAETQYF.

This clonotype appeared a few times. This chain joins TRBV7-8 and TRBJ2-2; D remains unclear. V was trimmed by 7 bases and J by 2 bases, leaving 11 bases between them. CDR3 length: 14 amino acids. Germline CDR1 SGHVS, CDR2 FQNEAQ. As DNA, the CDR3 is TGTGCCAGCACTATGAAGGGAAACACCGGGGAGCTGTTTTTT. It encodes CASTMKGNTGELFF.

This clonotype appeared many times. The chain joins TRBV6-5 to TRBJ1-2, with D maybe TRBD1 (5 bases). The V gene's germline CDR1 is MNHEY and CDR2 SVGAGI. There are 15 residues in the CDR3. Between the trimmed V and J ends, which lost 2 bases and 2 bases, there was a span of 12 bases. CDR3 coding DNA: TGTGCCAGCAGTTACCGGCAGGGCGGAAACTATGGCTACACCTTC. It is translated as CASSYRQGGNYGYTF.

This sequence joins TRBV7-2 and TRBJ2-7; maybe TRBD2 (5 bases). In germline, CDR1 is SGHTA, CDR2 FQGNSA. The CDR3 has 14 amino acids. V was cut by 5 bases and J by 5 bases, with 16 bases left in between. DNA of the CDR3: TGTGCCAGCAGCAAACTCGGGGTTCTCGACGAGCAGTACTTC. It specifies CASSKLGVLDEQYF.

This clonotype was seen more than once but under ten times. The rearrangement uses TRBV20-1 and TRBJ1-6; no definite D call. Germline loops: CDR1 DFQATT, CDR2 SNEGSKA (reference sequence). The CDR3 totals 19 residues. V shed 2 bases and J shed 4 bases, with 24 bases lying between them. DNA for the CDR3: TGCAGTGCTAGACTCCTGAGGGAGGCCTTAGGCTCTTATAATTCACCCCTCCACTTT. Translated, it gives CSARLLREALGSYNSPLHF.

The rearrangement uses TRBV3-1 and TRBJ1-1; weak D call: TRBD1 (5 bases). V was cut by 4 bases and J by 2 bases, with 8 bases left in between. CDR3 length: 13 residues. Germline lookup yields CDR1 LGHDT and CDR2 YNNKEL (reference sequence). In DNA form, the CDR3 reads TGTGCCAGCAGCCCGGACATAAACACTGAAGCTTTCTTT. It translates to CASSPDINTEAFF.

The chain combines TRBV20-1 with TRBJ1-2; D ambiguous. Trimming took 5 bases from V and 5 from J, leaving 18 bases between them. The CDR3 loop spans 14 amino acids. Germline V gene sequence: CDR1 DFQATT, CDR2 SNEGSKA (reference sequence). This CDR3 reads CSAPPPIQSYGYTF. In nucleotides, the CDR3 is TGCAGTGCTCCACCACCAATCCAGAGTTATGGCTACACCTTC.

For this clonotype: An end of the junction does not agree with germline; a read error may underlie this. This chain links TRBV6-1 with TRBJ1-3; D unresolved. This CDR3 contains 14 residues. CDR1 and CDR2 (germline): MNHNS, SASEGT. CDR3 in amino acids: CASNELGYGNTIHF. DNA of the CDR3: TGTGCCAGCAATGAGCTGGGGTACGGAAACACCATACATTTT.

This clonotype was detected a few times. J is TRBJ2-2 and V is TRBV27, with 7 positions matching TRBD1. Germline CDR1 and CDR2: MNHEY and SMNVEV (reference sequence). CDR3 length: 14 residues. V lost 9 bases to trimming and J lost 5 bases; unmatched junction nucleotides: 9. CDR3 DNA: TGTGCCAGTTCATCAGGGGGATGGACCGGGGAGCTGTTTTTT. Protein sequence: CASSSGGWTGELFF.

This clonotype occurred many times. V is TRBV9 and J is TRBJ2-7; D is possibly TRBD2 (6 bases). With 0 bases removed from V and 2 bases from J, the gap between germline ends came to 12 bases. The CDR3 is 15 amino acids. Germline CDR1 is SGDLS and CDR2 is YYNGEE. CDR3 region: CASSVGGVGPYEQYF. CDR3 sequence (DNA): TGTGCCAGCAGCGTAGGCGGGGTGGGCCCCTACGAGCAGTACTTC. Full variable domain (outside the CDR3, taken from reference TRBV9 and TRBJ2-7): DSGVTQTPKHLITATGQRVTLRCSPRSGDLSVYWYQQSLDQGLQFLIQYYNGEERAKGNILERFSAQQFPDLHSELNLSSLELGDSALYFCASSVGGVGPYEQYFGPGTRLTVT.

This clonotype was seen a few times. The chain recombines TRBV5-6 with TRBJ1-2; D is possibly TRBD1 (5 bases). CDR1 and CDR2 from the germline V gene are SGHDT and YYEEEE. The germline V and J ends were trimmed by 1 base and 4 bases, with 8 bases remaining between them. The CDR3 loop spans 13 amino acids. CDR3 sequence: CASSLLGVYGYTF. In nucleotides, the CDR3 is TGTGCCAGCAGCTTGCTGGGGGTCTATGGCTACACCTTC.

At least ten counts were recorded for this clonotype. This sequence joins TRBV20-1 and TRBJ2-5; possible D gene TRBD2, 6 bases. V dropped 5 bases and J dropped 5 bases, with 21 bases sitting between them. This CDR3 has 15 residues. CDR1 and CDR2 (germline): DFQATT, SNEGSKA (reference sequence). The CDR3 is CSAETSPGGWETQYF. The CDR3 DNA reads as TGCAGTGCTGAGACTTCGCCTGGGGGGTGGGAGACCCAGTACTTC.

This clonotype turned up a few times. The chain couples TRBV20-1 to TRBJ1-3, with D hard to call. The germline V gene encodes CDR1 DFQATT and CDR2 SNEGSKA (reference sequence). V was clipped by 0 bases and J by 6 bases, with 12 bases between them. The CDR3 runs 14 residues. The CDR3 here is CSARDIIWENTIYF. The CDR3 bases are TGCAGTGCTAGAGATATCATCTGGGAAAACACCATATATTTT.

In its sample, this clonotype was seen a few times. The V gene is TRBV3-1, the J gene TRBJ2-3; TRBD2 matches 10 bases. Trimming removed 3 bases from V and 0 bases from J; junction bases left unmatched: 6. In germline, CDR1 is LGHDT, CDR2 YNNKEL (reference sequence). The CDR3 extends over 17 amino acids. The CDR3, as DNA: TGTGCCAGCAGCCACTCTAGCGGGGGAGCTAGCACAGATACGCAGTATTTT. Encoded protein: CASSHSSGGASTDTQYF.

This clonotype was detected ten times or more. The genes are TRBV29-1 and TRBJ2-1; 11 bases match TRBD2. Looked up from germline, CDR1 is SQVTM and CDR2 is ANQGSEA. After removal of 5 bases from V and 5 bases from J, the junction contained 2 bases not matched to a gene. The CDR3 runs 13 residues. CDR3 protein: CSVILAGDNEQFF. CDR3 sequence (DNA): TGCAGCGTTATACTAGCGGGAGACAATGAGCAGTTCTTC.

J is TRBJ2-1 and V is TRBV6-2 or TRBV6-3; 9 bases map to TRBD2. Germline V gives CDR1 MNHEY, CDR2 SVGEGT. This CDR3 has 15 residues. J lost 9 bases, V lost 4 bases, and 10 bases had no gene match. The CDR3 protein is CASSSRTSVAPEQFF. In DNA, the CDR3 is TGTGCCAGCAGTTCTAGGACTAGCGTCGCACCTGAGCAGTTCTTC.

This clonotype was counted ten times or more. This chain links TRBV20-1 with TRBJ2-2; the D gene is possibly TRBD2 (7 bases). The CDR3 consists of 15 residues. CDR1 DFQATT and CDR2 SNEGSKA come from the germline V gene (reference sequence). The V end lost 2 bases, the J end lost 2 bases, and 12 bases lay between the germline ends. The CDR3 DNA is TGCAGTGCTAGAAGGGGGGGCCTTAACACCGGGGAGCTGTTTTTT. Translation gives CSARRGGLNTGELFF.

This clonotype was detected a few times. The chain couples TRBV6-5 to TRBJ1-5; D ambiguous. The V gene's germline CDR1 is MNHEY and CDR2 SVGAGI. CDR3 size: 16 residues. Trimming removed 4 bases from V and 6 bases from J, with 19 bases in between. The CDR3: CASSSDWAGLSQPQHF. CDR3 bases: TGTGCCAGCAGTTCCGATTGGGCGGGCTTGAGTCAGCCCCAGCATTTT.

CDR3 sequence (DNA): TGCAGTGCTAGAATGGCGGGGGGGCCCAATCAGCCCCAGCATTTT. Translated, it gives CSARMAGGPNQPQHF. The chain recombines TRBV20-1 with TRBJ1-5, with D maybe TRBD1 (6 bases). The CDR3 has 15 amino acids. V gave up 2 bases and J gave up 3 bases, with 14 bases separating them. Germline V gene data show CDR1 as DFQATT and CDR2 as SNEGSKA (reference sequence).

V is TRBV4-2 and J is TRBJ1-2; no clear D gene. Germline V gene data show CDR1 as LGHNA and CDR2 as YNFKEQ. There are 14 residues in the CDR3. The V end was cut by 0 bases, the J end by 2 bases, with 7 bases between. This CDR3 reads CASSQEEQNYGYTF. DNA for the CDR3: TGTGCCAGCAGCCAAGAGGAACAAAACTATGGCTACACCTTC.

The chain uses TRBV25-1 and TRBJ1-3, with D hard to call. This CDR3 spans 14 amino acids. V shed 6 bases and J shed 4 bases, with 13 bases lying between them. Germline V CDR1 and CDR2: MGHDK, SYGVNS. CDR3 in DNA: TGTGCCAGCAGCGCCCCGGGGTCCGGAAACACCATATATTTT. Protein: CASSAPGSGNTIYF.

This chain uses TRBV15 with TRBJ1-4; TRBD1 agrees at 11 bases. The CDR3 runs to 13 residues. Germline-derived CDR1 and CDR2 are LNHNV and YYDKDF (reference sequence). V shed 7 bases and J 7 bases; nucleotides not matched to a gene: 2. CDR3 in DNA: TGTGCCACCACCGGGACAGGGGGTGAAAAACTGTTTTTT. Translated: CATTGTGGEKLFF. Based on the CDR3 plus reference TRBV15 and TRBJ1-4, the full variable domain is DAMVIQNPRYQVTQFGKPVTLSCSQTLNHNVMYWYQQKSSQAPKLLFHYYDKDFNNEADTPDNFQSRRPNTSFCFLDIRSPGLGDTAMYLCATTGTGGEKLFFGSGTQLSVL.

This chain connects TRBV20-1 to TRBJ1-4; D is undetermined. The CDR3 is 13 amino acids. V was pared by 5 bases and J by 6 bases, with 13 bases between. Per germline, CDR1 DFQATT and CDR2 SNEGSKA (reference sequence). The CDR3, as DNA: TGCAGTGCTTCATTGATGGGAGATGAAAAACTGTTTTTT. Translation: CSASLMGDEKLFF.

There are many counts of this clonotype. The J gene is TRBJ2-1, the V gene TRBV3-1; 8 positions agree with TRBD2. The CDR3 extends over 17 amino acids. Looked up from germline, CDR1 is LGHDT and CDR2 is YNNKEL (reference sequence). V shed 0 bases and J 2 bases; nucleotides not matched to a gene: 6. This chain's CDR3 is CASSQDRGSGAYNEQFF. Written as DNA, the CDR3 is TGTGCCAGCAGCCAAGATCGGGGTAGCGGGGCCTACAATGAGCAGTTCTTC.

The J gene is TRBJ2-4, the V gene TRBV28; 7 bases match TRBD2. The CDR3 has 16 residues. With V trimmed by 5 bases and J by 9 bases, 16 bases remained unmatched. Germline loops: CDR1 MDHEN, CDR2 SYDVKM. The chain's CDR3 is CASSLTSSAPGGIQYF. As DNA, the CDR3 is TGTGCCAGCAGTCTCACCTCATCCGCGCCGGGGGGCATTCAGTACTTC.

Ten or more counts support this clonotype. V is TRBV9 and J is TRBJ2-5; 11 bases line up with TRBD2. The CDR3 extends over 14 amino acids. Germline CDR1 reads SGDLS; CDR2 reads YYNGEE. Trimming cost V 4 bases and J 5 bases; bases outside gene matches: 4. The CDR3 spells CASSPRLAGETQYF. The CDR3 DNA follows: TGTGCCAGCAGCCCGCGACTAGCGGGGGAGACCCAGTACTTC.

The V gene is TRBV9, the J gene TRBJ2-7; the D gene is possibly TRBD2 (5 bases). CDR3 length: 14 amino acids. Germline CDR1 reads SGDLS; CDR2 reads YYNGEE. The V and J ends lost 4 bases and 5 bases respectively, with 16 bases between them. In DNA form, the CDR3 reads TGTGCCAGCAGCCCCACTGATGTGACTAACGAGCAGTACTTC. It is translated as CASSPTDVTNEQYF.

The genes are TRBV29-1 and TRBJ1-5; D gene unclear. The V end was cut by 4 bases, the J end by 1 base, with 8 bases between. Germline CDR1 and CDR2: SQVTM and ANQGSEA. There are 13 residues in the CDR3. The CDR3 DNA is TGCAGCGTTGGCCAGGCAAGCAATCAGCCCCAGCATTTT. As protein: CSVGQASNQPQHF.

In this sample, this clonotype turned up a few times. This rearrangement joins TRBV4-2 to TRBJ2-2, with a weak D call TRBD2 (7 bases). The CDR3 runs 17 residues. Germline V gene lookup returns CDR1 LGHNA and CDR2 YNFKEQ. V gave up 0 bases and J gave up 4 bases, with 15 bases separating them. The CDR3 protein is CASSQDLAGAGTGELFF. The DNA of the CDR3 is TGTGCCAGCAGCCAAGATTTGGCGGGGGCGGGCACCGGGGAGCTGTTTTTT.

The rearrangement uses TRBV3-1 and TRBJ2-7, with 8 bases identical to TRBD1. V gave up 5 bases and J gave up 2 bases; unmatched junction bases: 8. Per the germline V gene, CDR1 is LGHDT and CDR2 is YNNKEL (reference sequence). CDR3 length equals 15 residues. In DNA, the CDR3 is TGTGCCAGCAGCGCCTCCGGGACAGGAGCCTACGAGCAGTACTTC. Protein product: CASSASGTGAYEQYF.

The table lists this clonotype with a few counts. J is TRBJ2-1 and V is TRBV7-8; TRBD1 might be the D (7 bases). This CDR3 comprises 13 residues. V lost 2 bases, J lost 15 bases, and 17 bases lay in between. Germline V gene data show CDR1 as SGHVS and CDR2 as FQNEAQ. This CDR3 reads CASSLRGRLGRFF. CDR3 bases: TGTGCCAGCAGCTTAAGGGGGCGACTAGGGCGGTTCTTC. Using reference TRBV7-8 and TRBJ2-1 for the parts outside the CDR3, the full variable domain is GAGVSQSPRYKVAKRGQDVALRCDPISGHVSLFWYQQALGQGPEFLTYFQNEAQLDKSGLPSDRFFAERPEGSVSTLKIQRTQQEDSAVYLCASSLRGRLGRFFGPGTRLTVL.

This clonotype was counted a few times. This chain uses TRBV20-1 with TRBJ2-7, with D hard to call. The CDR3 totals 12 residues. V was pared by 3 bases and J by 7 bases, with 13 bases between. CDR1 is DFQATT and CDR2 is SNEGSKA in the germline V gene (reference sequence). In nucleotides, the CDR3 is TGCAGTGCTAGTGTTAACAGTCAGGAGCAGTACTTC. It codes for CSASVNSQEQYF.